This TCR beta chain was recovered during a study of blood T cell repertoires in COVID-19. This CDR3 comprises 14 residues. Germline assignment: CDR1 SNHLY and CDR2 FYNNEI. V was clipped by 5 bases and J by 6 bases; unmatched bases: 8. The method was immunoSEQ multiplex PCR; TCRdb's version includes in-frame clones alone and lacks a portion of them. The sample holds roughly 250,000 clones, about nine tenths seen once. The sequenced sample was peripheral blood. J is TRBJ2-3 and V is TRBV2; the match to TRBD1 covers 7 bases. This sequence originates from a woman aged 25 to 39 with COVID-19, enrolled during active disease. CDR3 in DNA: TGTGCCAGCAGTCGACAGGGAACAACGGATACGCAGTATTTT. Translation: CASSRQGTTDTQYF.